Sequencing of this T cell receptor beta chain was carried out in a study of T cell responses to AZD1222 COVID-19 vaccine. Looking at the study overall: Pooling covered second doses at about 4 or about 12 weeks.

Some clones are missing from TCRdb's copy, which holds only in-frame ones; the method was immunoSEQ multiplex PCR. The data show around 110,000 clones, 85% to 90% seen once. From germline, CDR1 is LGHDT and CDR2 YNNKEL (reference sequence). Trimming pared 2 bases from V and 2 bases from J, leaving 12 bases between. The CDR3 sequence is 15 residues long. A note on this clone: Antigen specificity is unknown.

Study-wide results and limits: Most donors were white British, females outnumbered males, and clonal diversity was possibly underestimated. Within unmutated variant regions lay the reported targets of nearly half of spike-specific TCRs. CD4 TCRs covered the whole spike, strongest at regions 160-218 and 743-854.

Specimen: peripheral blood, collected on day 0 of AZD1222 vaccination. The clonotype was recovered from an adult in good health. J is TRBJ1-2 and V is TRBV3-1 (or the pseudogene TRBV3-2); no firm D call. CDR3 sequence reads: CASSQLLMENYGYTF. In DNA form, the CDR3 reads TGTGCCAGCAGCCAACTTTTAATGGAGAACTATGGCTACACCTTC.